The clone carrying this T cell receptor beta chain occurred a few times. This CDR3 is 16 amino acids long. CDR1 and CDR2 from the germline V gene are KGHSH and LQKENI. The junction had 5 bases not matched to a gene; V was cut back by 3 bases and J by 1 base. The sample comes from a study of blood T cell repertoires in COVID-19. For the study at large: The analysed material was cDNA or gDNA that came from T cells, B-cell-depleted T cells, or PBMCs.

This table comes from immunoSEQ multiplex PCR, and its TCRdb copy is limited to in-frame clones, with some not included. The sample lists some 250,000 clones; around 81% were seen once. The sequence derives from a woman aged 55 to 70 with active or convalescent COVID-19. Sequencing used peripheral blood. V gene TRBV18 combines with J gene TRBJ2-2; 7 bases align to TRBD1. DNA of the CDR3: TGTGCCAGCTCACCGACTCGGACAGGGAACACCGGGGAGCTGTTTTTT. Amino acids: CASSPTRTGNTGELFF.